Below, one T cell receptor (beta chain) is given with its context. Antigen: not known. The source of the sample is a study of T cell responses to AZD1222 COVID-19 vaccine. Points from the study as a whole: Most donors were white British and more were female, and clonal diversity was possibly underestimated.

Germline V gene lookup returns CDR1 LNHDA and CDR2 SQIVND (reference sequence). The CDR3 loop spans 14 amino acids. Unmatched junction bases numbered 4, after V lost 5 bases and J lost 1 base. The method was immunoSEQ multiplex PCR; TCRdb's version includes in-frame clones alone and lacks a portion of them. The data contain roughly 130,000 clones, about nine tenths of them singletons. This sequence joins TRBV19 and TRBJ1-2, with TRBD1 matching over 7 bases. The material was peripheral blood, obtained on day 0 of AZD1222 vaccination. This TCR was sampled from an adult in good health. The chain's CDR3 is CASSSGQSNYGYTF. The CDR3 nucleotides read TGTGCCAGTAGTTCGGGACAGAGTAACTATGGCTACACCTTC.